Sequencing of this T cell receptor (beta chain) was carried out in a study of blood T cell repertoires in COVID-19. For the study at large: The United States, Italy and Spain provided the acute and convalescent COVID-19 samples. T cells, B-cell-depleted T cells, or PBMCs supplied cDNA or gDNA.

Study processing details: Amplification of reference gene primers was used by the study to estimate nucleated cell counts. Only in-frame clones appear in the TCRdb table, and some are missing; sequencing was by immunoSEQ multiplex PCR. The D gene and trimming were derived from the DNA, and the V and J assignments and clone size from that table. The table includes about 210,000 clones, roughly 78% detected once. The CDR3 covers 17 residues. Trimming removed 1 base from V and 4 bases from J; junction bases left unmatched: 5. Germline values: CDR1 LGHDT, CDR2 YNNKEL (reference sequence). The rearrangement uses TRBV3-1 (or the pseudogene TRBV3-2) and TRBJ2-7, with 15 bases lining up with TRBD2. The sequenced material came from peripheral blood. The clonotype was recovered from a woman aged 40 to 50 with acute or convalescent COVID-19. The CDR3 sequence is CASSQVTGTSGGYEQYF. The CDR3, as DNA: TGTGCCAGCAGCCAAGTCACCGGGACTAGCGGGGGGTACGAGCAGTACTTC.